This is a list of T cell receptor beta chains from one sample in a study of blood T cell repertoires in COVID-19. Profiling relied on immunoSEQ multiplex PCR, and the TCRdb table lists in-frame clones only, not all of them. The sample comprises nearly 250,000 clones, more than 75% of which are singletons, and about 6% rests with the top ten. Specimen: peripheral blood. These receptors originate from a woman older than 75 with COVID-19, enrolled during active disease. CDR3s include the opening cysteine and the closing phenylalanine or tryptophan. Fields, in order: CDR3 length, D gene, J gene, V gene, clone size, CDR3 protein, CDR3 DNA. D genes are given only for firm matches. Clone size, where shown, is once, few, many, or a class for clones that have expanded.

length: 16
D: NA
J: TRBJ2-3
V: TRBV28
size: NA
CDR3: CASSPLRGDPTDTQYF
DNA: TGTGCCAGCAGTCCTCTCCGAGGAGATCCTACAGATACGCAGTATTTT

length: 17
D: NA
J: TRBJ2-2
V: TRBV5-1
size: NA
CDR3: CASSPSGSTMNTGELFF
DNA: TGCGCCAGCAGCCCTTCGGGTTCGACCATGAACACCGGGGAGCTGTTTTTT

length: 11
D: NA
J: TRBJ1-1
V: TRBV29-1
size: NA
CDR3: CSVPRGVEAFF
DNA: TGCAGCGTCCCGCGGGGGGTCGAAGCTTTCTTT

length: 15
D: TRBD1
J: TRBJ1-2
V: TRBV7-2
size: NA
CDR3: CASSTHWTGLYGYTF
DNA: TGTGCCAGCAGCACCCATTGGACAGGGCTGTATGGCTACACCTTC

length: 14
D: NA
J: TRBJ1-2
V: TRBV6-5
size: NA
CDR3: CASSSNREIDGYTF
DNA: TGTGCCAGCAGTTCAAACAGGGAAATCGATGGCTACACCTTC

length: 15
D: TRBD2
J: TRBJ2-5
V: TRBV5-1
size: few
CDR3: CASSLGGATKETQYF
DNA: TGCGCCAGCAGCCTCGGGGGGGCTACCAAAGAGACCCAGTACTTC

length: 15
D: TRBD1
J: TRBJ2-7
V: TRBV7-2
size: NA
CDR3: CASSLTPQGVYEQYF
DNA: TGTGCCAGCAGCTTAACACCGCAGGGGGTCTACGAGCAGTACTTC

length: 14
D: TRBD1
J: TRBJ1-2
V: TRBV28
size: few
CDR3: CASRGQGLNYGYTF
DNA: TGTGCCAGCCGGGGACAGGGGCTAAACTATGGCTACACCTTC

length: 14
D: TRBD1
J: TRBJ1-6
V: TRBV7-8
size: NA
CDR3: CASSLRGQGSPLHF
DNA: TGTGCCAGCAGCCTCAGGGGGCAGGGCTCACCCCTCCACTTT

length: 16
D: NA
J: TRBJ1-2
V: TRBV28
size: NA
CDR3: CASSLITPLGVYGYTF
DNA: TGTGCCAGCAGTCTTATAACCCCTTTAGGGGTCTATGGCTACACCTTC

length: 14
D: NA
J: TRBJ1-1
V: TRBV5-4
size: NA
CDR3: CASSLREGNTEAFF
DNA: TGTGCCAGCAGCTTAAGGGAGGGGAACACTGAAGCTTTCTTT

length: 15
D: TRBD1
J: TRBJ2-7
V: TRBV18
size: NA
CDR3: CASSPFTQGGYEQYF
DNA: TGTGCCAGCTCACCTTTTACACAGGGGGGCTACGAGCAGTACTTC

length: 15
D: NA
J: TRBJ1-5
V: TRBV7-6
size: NA
CDR3: CASSLGWGGNQPQHF
DNA: TGTGCCAGCAGCTTAGGATGGGGGGGCAATCAGCCCCAGCATTTT

length: 12
D: TRBD1
J: TRBJ1-1
V: TRBV27
size: NA
CDR3: CASKQGYTEAFF
DNA: TGTGCCAGTAAACAGGGGTACACTGAAGCTTTCTTT

length: 15
D: TRBD2
J: TRBJ2-1
V: TRBV5-1
size: NA
CDR3: CASSLVAGGPYEQFF
DNA: TGCGCCAGCAGCTTGGTAGCGGGGGGGCCATATGAGCAGTTCTTC

length: 13
D: TRBD1
J: TRBJ2-4
V: TRBV3-1/TRBV3-2
size: NA
CDR3: CASRQGVEDIQYF
DNA: TGTGCCAGCAGACAGGGGGTTGAGGACATTCAGTACTTC

length: 17
D: TRBD2
J: TRBJ2-3
V: TRBV5-1
size: NA
CDR3: CASSLSGGPSSADTQYF
DNA: TGCGCCAGCAGCTTATCGGGGGGGCCTAGTTCGGCAGATACGCAGTATTTT

length: 13
D: NA
J: TRBJ1-2
V: TRBV2
size: few
CDR3: CASTGQINYGYTF
DNA: TGTGCCAGCACAGGACAGATTAACTATGGCTACACCTTC

length: 16
D: NA
J: TRBJ1-4
V: TRBV11-2
size: NA
CDR3: CASSFQGRRDDEKLFF
DNA: TGTGCCAGCAGCTTTCAGGGCCGACGCGACGATGAAAAACTGTTTTTT

length: 14
D: TRBD2
J: TRBJ2-5
V: TRBV10-1
size: NA
CDR3: CASSESLAGETQYF
DNA: TGCGCCAGCAGTGAGTCCTTAGCGGGCGAGACCCAGTACTTC

length: 13
D: TRBD2
J: TRBJ2-1
V: TRBV11-3
size: NA
CDR3: CASSSGTTTEQFF
DNA: TGTGCCAGCAGCTCCGGGACTACTACTGAGCAGTTCTTC

length: 18
D: TRBD1
J: TRBJ1-4
V: TRBV2
size: NA
CDR3: CASSQRPGTGGATEKLFF
DNA: TGTGCCAGCAGTCAACGTCCCGGGACAGGGGGCGCGACCGAAAAACTGTTTTTT